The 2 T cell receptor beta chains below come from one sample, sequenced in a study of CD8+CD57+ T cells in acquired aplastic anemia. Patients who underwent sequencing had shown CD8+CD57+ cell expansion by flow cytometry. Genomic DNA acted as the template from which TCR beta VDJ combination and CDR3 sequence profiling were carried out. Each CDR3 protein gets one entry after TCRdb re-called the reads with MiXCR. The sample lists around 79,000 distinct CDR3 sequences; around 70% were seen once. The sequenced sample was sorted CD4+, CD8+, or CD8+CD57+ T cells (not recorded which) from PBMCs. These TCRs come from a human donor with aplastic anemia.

Here the CDR3 DNA reads TGTGCCAGTAGTCTCTCTAGCGGGTTTAACGAGCAGTACTTC. It codes for CASSLSSGFNEQYF. The gene calls are TRBV19 and TRBJ2-7; 8 positions match TRBD2. The CDR3 is 14 residues long. The V segment lost 5 bases and the J segment 5 bases; nucleotides outside the gene matches: 8. Germline-derived CDR1 and CDR2 are LNHDA and SQIVND (reference sequence).

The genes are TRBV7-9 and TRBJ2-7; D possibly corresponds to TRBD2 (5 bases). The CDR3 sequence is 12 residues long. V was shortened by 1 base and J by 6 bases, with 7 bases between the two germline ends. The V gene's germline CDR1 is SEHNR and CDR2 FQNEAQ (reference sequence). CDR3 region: CASSLEGAEQYF. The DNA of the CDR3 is TGTGCCAGCAGCTTAGAGGGAGCCGAGCAGTACTTC.